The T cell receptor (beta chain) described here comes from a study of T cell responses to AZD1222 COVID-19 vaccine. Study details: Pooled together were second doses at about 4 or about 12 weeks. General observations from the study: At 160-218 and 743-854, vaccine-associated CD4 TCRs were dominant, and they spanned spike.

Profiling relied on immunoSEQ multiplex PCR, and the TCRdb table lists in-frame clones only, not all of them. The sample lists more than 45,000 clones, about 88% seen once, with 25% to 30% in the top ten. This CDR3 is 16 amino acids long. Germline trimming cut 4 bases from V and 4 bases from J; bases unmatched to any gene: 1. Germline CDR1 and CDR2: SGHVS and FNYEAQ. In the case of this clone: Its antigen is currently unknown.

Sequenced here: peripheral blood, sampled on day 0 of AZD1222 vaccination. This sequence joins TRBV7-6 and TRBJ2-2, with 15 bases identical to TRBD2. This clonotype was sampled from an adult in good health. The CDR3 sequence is CASSSGLAGGTGELFF. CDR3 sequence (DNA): TGTGCCAGCAGCTCGGGACTAGCGGGAGGCACCGGGGAGCTGTTTTTT. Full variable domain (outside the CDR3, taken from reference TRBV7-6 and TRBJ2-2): GAGVSQSPRYKVTKRGQDVALRCDPISGHVSLYWYRQALGQGPEFLTYFNYEAQQDKSGLPNDRFSAERPEGSISTLTIQRTEQRDSAMYRCASSSGLAGGTGELFFGEGSRLTVL.